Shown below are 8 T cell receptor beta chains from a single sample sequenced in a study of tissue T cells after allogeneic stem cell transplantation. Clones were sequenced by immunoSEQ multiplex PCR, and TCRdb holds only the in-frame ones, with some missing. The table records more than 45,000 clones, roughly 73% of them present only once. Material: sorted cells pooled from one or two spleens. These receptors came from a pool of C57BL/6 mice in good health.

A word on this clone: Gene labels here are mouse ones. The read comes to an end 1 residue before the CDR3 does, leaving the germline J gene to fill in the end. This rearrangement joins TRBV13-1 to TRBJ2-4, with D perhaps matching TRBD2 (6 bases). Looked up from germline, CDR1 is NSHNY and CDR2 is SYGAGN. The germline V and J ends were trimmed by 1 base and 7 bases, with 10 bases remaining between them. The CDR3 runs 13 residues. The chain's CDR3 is CASSDYWEDTLYF. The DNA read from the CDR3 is TGTGCCAGCAGTGATTACTGGGAAGACACCTTGTAC.

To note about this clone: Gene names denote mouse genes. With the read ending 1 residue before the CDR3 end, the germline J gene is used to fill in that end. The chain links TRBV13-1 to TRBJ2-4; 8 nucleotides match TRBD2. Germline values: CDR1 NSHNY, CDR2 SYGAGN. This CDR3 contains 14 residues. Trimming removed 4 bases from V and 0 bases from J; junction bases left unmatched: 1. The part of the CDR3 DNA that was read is TGTGCCAGCAGTCTGGGGGGAAGTCAAAACACCTTGTAC. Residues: CASSLGGSQNTLY. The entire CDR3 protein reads CASSLGGSQNTLYF.

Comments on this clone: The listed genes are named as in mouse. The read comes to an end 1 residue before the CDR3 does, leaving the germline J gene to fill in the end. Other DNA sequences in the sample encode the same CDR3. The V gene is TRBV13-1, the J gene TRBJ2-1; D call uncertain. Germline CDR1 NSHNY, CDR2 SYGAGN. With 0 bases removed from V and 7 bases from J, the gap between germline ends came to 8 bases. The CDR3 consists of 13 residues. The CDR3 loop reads CASSDAGGAEQFF. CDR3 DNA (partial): TGTGCCAGCAGTGATGCGGGCGGGGCTGAGCAGTTC.

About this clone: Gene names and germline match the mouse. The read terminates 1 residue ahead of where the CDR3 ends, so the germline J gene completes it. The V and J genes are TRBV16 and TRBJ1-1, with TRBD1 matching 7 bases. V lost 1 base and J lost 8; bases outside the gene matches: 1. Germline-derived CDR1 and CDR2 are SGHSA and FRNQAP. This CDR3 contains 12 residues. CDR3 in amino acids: CASSLGGGEVFF. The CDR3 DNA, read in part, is TGTGCAAGCAGCTTAGGAGGGGGCGAAGTCTTC. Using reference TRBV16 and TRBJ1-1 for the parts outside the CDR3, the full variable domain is NAGVIQTPRHKVTGKGQEATLWCEPISGHSAVFWYRQTIVQGLEFLTYFRNQAPIDDSGMPKERFSAQMPNQSHSTLKIQSTQPQDSAVYLCASSLGGGEVFFGKGTRLTVV.

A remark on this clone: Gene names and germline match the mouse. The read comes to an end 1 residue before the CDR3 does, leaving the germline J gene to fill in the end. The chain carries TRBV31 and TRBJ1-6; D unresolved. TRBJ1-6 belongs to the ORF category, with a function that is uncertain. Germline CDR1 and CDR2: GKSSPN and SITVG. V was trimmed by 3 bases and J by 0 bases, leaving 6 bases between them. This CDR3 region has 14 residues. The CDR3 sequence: CAWSPGSYNSPLYF. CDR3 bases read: TGTGCCTGGAGCCCGGGTTCCTATAATTCGCCCCTCTAC.

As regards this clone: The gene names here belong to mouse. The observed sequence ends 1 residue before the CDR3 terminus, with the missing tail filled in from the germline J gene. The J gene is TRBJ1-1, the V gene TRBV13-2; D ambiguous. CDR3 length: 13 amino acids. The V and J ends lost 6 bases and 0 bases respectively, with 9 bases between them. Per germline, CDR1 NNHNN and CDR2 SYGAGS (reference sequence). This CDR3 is CASEREANTEVFF. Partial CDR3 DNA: TGTGCCAGCGAGAGGGAGGCAAACACAGAAGTCTTC.

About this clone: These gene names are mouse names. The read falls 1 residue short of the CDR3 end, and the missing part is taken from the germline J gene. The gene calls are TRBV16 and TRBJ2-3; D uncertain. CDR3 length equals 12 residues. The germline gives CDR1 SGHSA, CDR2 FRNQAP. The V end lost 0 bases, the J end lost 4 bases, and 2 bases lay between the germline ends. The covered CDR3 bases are TGTGCAAGCAGCTTAGAGACAGAAACGCTGTAT. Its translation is CASSLETETLY. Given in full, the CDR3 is CASSLETETLYF.

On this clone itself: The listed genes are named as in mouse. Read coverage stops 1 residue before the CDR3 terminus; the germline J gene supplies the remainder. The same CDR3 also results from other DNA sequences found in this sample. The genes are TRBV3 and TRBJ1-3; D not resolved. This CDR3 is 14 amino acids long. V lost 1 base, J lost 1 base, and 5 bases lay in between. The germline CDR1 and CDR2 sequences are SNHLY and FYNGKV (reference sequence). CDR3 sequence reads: CASSLGGSGNTLYF. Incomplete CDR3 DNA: TGTGCCAGCAGCTTAGGAGGGTCTGGAAATACGCTCTAT. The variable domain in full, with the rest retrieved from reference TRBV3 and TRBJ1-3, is GPKVLQIPSHQIIDMGQMVTLNCDPVSNHLYFYWYKQILGQQMEFLVNFYNGKVMEKSKLFKDQFSVERPDGSYFTLKIQPTALEDSAVYFCASSLGGSGNTLYFGEGSRLIVV.